One and the same sample provided the 29 T cell receptor beta chains below, sequenced in a study of beta chain features in type 1 diabetes (dated by TCRdb to between 2018 and 2020). What the study reported, not specific to this receptor: In all four CD4+ subsets, TCRB CDR3 length was moderately but significantly shorter in type 1 diabetes patients.

The antigens for these receptors are not known. The receptor library was made with the immunoSEQ multiplex PCR assay. The High Capacity cDNA Reverse Transcription Kit was used to reverse transcribe all of the isolated RNA, meaning that expressed TCRB transcripts were what got sequenced. Drawn from immuneACCESS, this table holds only the in-frame rearrangements with V and J called that TCRdb kept. Clones are partly lost; checked studies trace under half to an unresolved V gene and leave the rest unexplained. For this sample the table gives 150,000 or so clones, of which almost 65% were detected only once. The top ten hold around 0.08% of the sample. What was sequenced was naive CD4+ T cells from blood. The cell subset or site label on this specimen signifies: true naive CD4+ T cells. These receptor sequences come from a man aged 25-40 years with type 1 diabetes.

The gene calls are TRBV29-1 and TRBJ1-3; D remains unclear. The CDR3 is 17 amino acids. Trimming pared 0 bases from V and 4 bases from J, leaving 19 bases between. Germline CDR1 reads SQVTM; CDR2 reads ANQGSEA. Here the CDR3 DNA reads TGCAGCGTTGAAGATCCCAAGGGCAGGCTGGGAGGAAACACCATATATTTT. Translating it yields CSVEDPKGRLGGNTIYF.

This clone was observed once. The chain joins TRBV30 to TRBJ1-1, with D hard to call. Per germline, CDR1 GTSNPN and CDR2 SVGIG (reference sequence). The CDR3 sequence is 13 residues long. Trimming cost V 2 bases and J 0 bases, with 7 bases left between them. CDR3 sequence reads: CAWSPTVNTEAFF. The CDR3 nucleotides read TGTGCCTGGAGTCCGACGGTGAACACTGAAGCTTTCTTT.

The chain employs TRBV7-2 and TRBJ2-5; TRBD1 agrees at 9 bases. This CDR3 is built from 17 residues. Germline lookup yields CDR1 SGHTA and CDR2 FQGNSA. Unmatched junction bases numbered 7, after V lost 0 bases and J lost 2 bases. The CDR3 sequence is CASSLASAGTGQETQYF. The DNA of the CDR3 is TGTGCCAGCAGCTTAGCGTCAGCCGGGACAGGGCAAGAGACCCAGTACTTC.

The CDR3: CASTGTSYEQYF. CDR3 bases: TGTGCCAGCACCGGGACCTCCTACGAGCAGTACTTC. The genes are TRBV28 and TRBJ2-7; the D gene could be TRBD1 or TRBD2 (5 bases each). The V gene lost 7 bases and the J gene lost 0 bases, with 7 bases spanning the gap. The CDR3 loop spans 12 amino acids. Germline CDR1 is MDHEN and CDR2 is SYDVKM.

Regarding this clone: An end of the junction differs from the germline gene, which may be a read error. CDR3 protein: CASSLNGETQYF. The CDR3 DNA follows: TGTGCTAGCAGCTTAAACGGGGAGACCCAGTACTTC. The V gene is TRBV7-7, the J gene TRBJ2-5, with D uncertain. CDR3 size: 12 residues. Germline-derived CDR1 and CDR2 are SSHAT and FNYEAQ (reference sequence).

This clone was recorded a few times. The rearrangement joins TRBV14 to TRBJ1-2; D call uncertain. The germline V gene has CDR1 SGHDN and CDR2 FVKESK. This CDR3 region has 13 residues. The V and J ends lost 3 bases and 8 bases respectively, with 13 bases between them. CDR3: CASSHFTDQGYTF. CDR3 coding DNA: TGTGCCAGCAGCCACTTCACGGATCAGGGCTACACCTTC.

This clone appeared a few times. The rearrangement uses TRBV9 and TRBJ1-3; no reliable D call. This CDR3 contains 16 residues. Germline V lookup: CDR1 SGDLS, CDR2 YYNGEE. V dropped 0 bases and J dropped 0 bases, with 10 bases sitting between them. The CDR3 coding sequence is TGTGCCAGCAGCGTAGCGGCGACCAACTCTGGAAACACCATATATTTT. Translated: CASSVAATNSGNTIYF.

A single count supports this clone. The chain joins TRBV6-6 to TRBJ1-1, with 10 bases lining up with TRBD1. From germline, CDR1 is MNHNY and CDR2 SVGAGI (reference sequence). The CDR3 sequence is 14 residues long. The trim removed 2 bases at V and 6 bases at J, leaving 3 bases unmatched. The CDR3 spells CASSYGTGEPEAFF. CDR3 sequence (DNA): TGTGCCAGCAGTTACGGGACAGGGGAACCTGAAGCTTTCTTT.

The table lists this clone with a few counts. This chain links TRBV18 with TRBJ1-1; D is unclear. This CDR3 contains 15 residues. Trimming removed 2 bases at V and 0 bases at J, with 10 bases between. Per germline, CDR1 KGHSH and CDR2 LQKENI. CDR3 loop: CASSPDEGLNTEAFF. As DNA, the CDR3 is TGTGCCAGCTCACCAGACGAGGGTTTGAACACTGAAGCTTTCTTT.

V gene TRBV6-1 combines with J gene TRBJ2-6; D may be TRBD1 or TRBD2 (5 bases each). The CDR3 length is 16 residues. Per germline, CDR1 MNHNS and CDR2 SASEGT. V was cut by 3 bases and J by 4 bases, with 13 bases left in between. Written as DNA, the CDR3 is TGTGCCAGCAGTGAGACAACTGGGACCGGGGCCAACGTCCTGACTTTC. Protein product: CASSETTGTGANVLTF.

This sequence joins TRBV29-1 and TRBJ2-7; tentatively, D is TRBD1 (5 bases). The germline V gene encodes CDR1 SQVTM and CDR2 ANQGSEA. The ends were cut back, 6 bases at V and 2 bases at J, with 11 bases in the middle. The length of the CDR3 is 12 residues. CDR3 amino acids: CSVATATYEQYF. The CDR3, as DNA: TGCAGCGTGGCGACAGCTACCTACGAGCAGTACTTC.

The chain has TRBV5-1 and TRBJ2-1; D remains unclear. CDR1 is SGHRS, CDR2 YFSETQ, per germline. Trimming took 3 bases from V and 9 from J, leaving 19 bases between them. This CDR3 has 15 amino acids. CDR3 region: CASSWLTSTLGEQFF. CDR3 DNA: TGCGCCAGCAGCTGGCTGACATCGACCTTAGGTGAGCAGTTCTTC.

This clone was seen a few times. CDR3 sequence: CASHRGHEQYF. CDR3 bases: TGTGCCAGCCACAGGGGGCACGAGCAGTACTTC. The V call is TRBV5-6, the J call TRBJ2-7; the match to TRBD1 covers 9 bases. Looked up from germline, CDR1 is SGHDT and CDR2 is YYEEEE. The junction had 1 base not matched to a gene; V was cut back by 7 bases and J by 5 bases. The CDR3 runs to 11 residues.

This chain uses TRBV5-1 with TRBJ2-2, with 8 bases that match TRBD2. Germline V lookup: CDR1 SGHRS, CDR2 YFSETQ. J was trimmed by 4 bases and V by 4 bases; bases with no gene match: 3. The CDR3 has 14 amino acids. The CDR3 DNA is TGCGCCAGCAGCCCGGGGACTAGCACCGGGGAGCTGTTTTTT. Its translation is CASSPGTSTGELFF.

V usage is TRBV18 and J usage is TRBJ1-3; D call uncertain. V was shortened by 7 bases and J by 0 bases, with 7 bases between the two germline ends. Germline V gene lookup returns CDR1 KGHSH and CDR2 LQKENI. The CDR3 contains 13 residues. For the CDR3, the DNA is TGTGCCAGCTTCTCGGGCTCTGGAAACACCATATATTTT. Translation gives CASFSGSGNTIYF.

V gene TRBV29-1 combines with J gene TRBJ2-7; 12 bases map to TRBD1. The CDR3 sequence is 15 residues long. After removal of 5 bases from V and 7 bases from J, the junction contained 12 bases not matched to a gene. Germline lookup yields CDR1 SQVTM and CDR2 ANQGSEA. The CDR3 reads CSVLVWGQGAEEQYF. For the CDR3, the DNA is TGCAGCGTTTTAGTCTGGGGACAGGGGGCAGAGGAGCAGTACTTC.

V is TRBV29-1 and J is TRBJ2-5; TRBD2 is a possible D gene (6 bases). CDR3 length equals 12 residues. Per germline, CDR1 SQVTM and CDR2 ANQGSEA. CDR3 loop: CSCSGGQETQYF. The CDR3 DNA reads TGCAGTTGTTCCGGGGGCCAAGAGACCCAGTACTTC.

In its sample, this clone was seen a few times. The chain joins TRBV14 to TRBJ2-5, with D uncertain. The germline V and J ends were trimmed by 1 base and 4 bases, with 4 bases remaining between them. The CDR3 consists of 12 residues. Germline V lookup: CDR1 SGHDN, CDR2 FVKESK. The CDR3 spells CASSQAAETQYF. As DNA, the CDR3 is TGTGCCAGCAGCCAAGCAGCAGAGACCCAGTACTTC.

The V call is TRBV13, the J call TRBJ2-3; 10 nucleotides line up with TRBD1. Per germline, CDR1 PRHDT and CDR2 FYEKMQ (reference sequence). The CDR3 covers 14 residues. With V trimmed by 4 bases and J by 4 bases, 2 bases remained unmatched. CDR3 in amino acids: CASSSGQGADTQYF. The CDR3 DNA follows: TGTGCCAGCAGCTCCGGACAGGGGGCAGATACGCAGTATTTT.

The CDR3 DNA follows: TGCGCCAGCAGCGCACCCCAGGGCACAGATACGCAGTATTTT. It is translated as CASSAPQGTDTQYF. The rearrangement links TRBV5-1 to TRBJ2-3, with D hard to call. This CDR3 comprises 14 residues. Germline CDR1 reads SGHRS; CDR2 reads YFSETQ. V was cut by 4 bases and J by 1 base, with 10 bases left in between. The full variable domain, with the rest looked up from reference TRBV5-1 and TRBJ2-3, is KAGVTQTPRYLIKTRGQQVTLSCSPISGHRSVSWYQQTPGQGLQFLFEYFSETQRNKGNFPGRFSGRQFSNSRSEMNVSTLELGDSALYLCASSAPQGTDTQYFGPGTRLTVL.

This clone occurred a few times. The chain joins TRBV30 to TRBJ1-3; the match to TRBD1 covers 8 bases. The CDR3 consists of 13 residues. Trimming removed 7 bases from V and 2 bases from J; junction bases left unmatched: 4. Germline V CDR1 and CDR2: GTSNPN, SVGIG (reference sequence). CDR3 sequence reads: CASDRVAGNTIYF. CDR3 DNA sequence: TGTGCCTCGGACAGGGTGGCTGGAAACACCATATATTTT.

In DNA, the CDR3 is TGTGCCAGCAGTTCCCGGGACACCGCTTCTGGGGCCAACGTCCTGACTTTC. Its translation is CASSSRDTASGANVLTF. This rearrangement joins TRBV2 to TRBJ2-6; D may be TRBD1 (6 bases). The CDR3 is made up of 17 amino acids. Germline CDR1 reads SNHLY; CDR2 reads FYNNEI. With 5 bases removed from V and 1 base from J, the gap between germline ends came to 15 bases.

V usage is TRBV13 and J usage is TRBJ1-2, with 7 bases lining up with TRBD1. The CDR3 loop spans 13 amino acids. After removal of 6 bases from V and 6 bases from J, the junction contained 7 bases not matched to a gene. CDR1 and CDR2 from the germline V gene are PRHDT and FYEKMQ (reference sequence). Here the CDR3 reads CASRRQGTHGYTF. CDR3 in DNA: TGTGCCAGCAGACGACAGGGCACCCATGGCTACACCTTC.

J is TRBJ1-5 and V is TRBV4-3, with D perhaps TRBD1 (5 bases). V dropped 0 bases and J dropped 1 base, with 7 bases sitting between them. CDR1 is LGHNA and CDR2 is YSLEER in the germline V gene. CDR3 length equals 15 residues. CDR3 bases: TGCGCCAGCAGCCAAGATTGGGGGAGCAATCAGCCCCAGCATTTT. It encodes CASSQDWGSNQPQHF.

The chain has TRBV18 and TRBJ2-2, with a weak D call TRBD1 (6 bases). The germline CDR1 and CDR2 sequences are KGHSH and LQKENI. The CDR3 has 17 amino acids. V lost 3 bases and J 1 base, leaving 15 bases between the germline ends. DNA of the CDR3: TGTGCCAGCTCACCGATCCTCCTGGGACAGAACACCGGGGAGCTGTTTTTT. Encoded protein: CASSPILLGQNTGELFF.

Regarding this clone: At the DNA level, this CDR3 is encoded by other sequences in the same sample as well. The CDR3 DNA reads TGTGCCTGGAGGGGGAACACTGAAGCTTTCTTT. Its translation is CAWRGNTEAFF. V is TRBV30 and J is TRBJ1-1; D remains ambiguous. CDR3 length: 11 residues. The germline gives CDR1 GTSNPN, CDR2 SVGIG (reference sequence). Trimming pared 3 bases from V and 1 base from J, leaving 3 bases between. Looking up the rest from reference TRBV30 and TRBJ1-1 gives the full variable domain: SQTIHQWPATLVQPVGSPLSLECTVEGTSNPNLYWYRQAAGRGLQLLFYSVGIGQISSEVPQNLSASRPQDRQFILSSKKLLLSDSGFYLCAWRGNTEAFFGQGTRLTVV.

This chain uses TRBV7-9 with TRBJ1-2; D remains unclear. CDR3 length: 15 amino acids. V lost 2 bases to trimming and J lost 3 bases, with 13 bases between them. Per the germline V gene, CDR1 is SEHNR and CDR2 is FQNEAQ (reference sequence). The CDR3 region has the DNA TGTGCCAGCAGCTTAAAAAGTCTCCCAGACTATGGCTACACCTTC. It yields the protein CASSLKSLPDYGYTF. Drawing the rest from reference TRBV7-9 and TRBJ1-2, the complete variable domain is DTGVSQNPRHKITKRGQNVTFRCDPISEHNRLYWYRQTLGQGPEFLTYFQNEAQLEKSRLLSDRFSAERPKGSFSTLEIQRTEQGDSAMYLCASSLKSLPDYGYTFGSGTRLTVV.

The chain employs TRBV20-1 and TRBJ1-4, with D unclear. Germline V CDR1 and CDR2: DFQATT, SNEGSKA (reference sequence). Trimming shortened V by 3 bases and J by 9 bases, and 8 bases separated the two germline ends. The CDR3 totals 11 residues. The CDR3 DNA reads TGCAGTGCTAGGTTCAGAAAAAAACTGTTTTTT. Its protein is CSARFRKKLFF.

On this clone itself: At one end, the junction sequence differs from germline, possibly due to a read error. The chain couples TRBV30 to TRBJ1-6; D is unresolved. This CDR3 spans 13 amino acids. Germline-derived CDR1 and CDR2 are GTSNPN and SVGIG (reference sequence). The CDR3 nucleotides are TGTGCCGGGAGGGAACAGTATAATTCACCCCTCCACTTT. It encodes CAGREQYNSPLHF.